These T cell receptor beta chains were read from a single sample in a study of radiation and T cells in renal cell carcinoma. Sequenced by immunoSEQ multiplex PCR; TCRdb stores in-frame clones only, minus some. The sample includes some 31,000 clones, more than 65% of them seen just once. The sequences come from blood, collected from a patient whose treatment included radiotherapy and nephrectomy. The source of these receptors is a man aged 60-69 years with renal cell carcinoma. The CDR3 runs from the conserved cysteine through the conserved F or W. The order of the fields is J gene, CDR3 length, D gene, V gene, clone size, CDR3 protein, CDR3 DNA. The D gene is left open where the match is weak. The listing skips clone size in some rows; elsewhere it reads once, few, many or a size class.

TRBJ1-2	11	NA	TRBV5-4	once	CASSRGIGYTF	TGTGCCAGCAGCCGAGGGATAGGCTACACCTTC
TRBJ1-4	13	TRBD1	TRBV30	NA	CAWSPSTGEKLFF	TGTGCCTGGAGTCCAAGCACAGGGGAGAAACTGTTTTTT
TRBJ2-1	18	TRBD1	TRBV7-2	NA	CASSTPAGTGTSYNEQFF	TGTGCCAGCAGCACCCCCGCTGGGACAGGGACTTCCTACAATGAGCAGTTCTTC
TRBJ1-2	14	TRBD1	TRBV19	few	CASSIRDRGPGYTF	TGTGCCAGTAGTATTCGGGACAGGGGTCCTGGCTACACCTTC
TRBJ2-1	14	NA	TRBV12-5	few	CASGLVLFGNEQFF	TGTGCTAGTGGTTTGGTACTCTTCGGGAATGAGCAGTTCTTC
TRBJ2-7	16	NA	TRBV11-2	NA	CASSPIWGENSHEQYF	TGTGCCAGCAGTCCCATCTGGGGGGAGAATTCCCACGAGCAGTACTTC
TRBJ2-3	15	TRBD1	TRBV5-1	NA	CASRGGQGRTDTQYF	TGCGCCAGCAGGGGAGGACAGGGGCGCACAGATACGCAGTATTTT
TRBJ2-3	15	NA	TRBV7-9	NA	CASSLYSGATDTQYF	TGTGCCAGCAGCTTATATTCCGGGGCCACAGATACGCAGTATTTT
TRBJ1-6	12	NA	TRBV30	NA	CAWTDNNSPLHF	TGTGCCTGGACAGATAATAATTCACCCCTCCACTTT
TRBJ2-1	14	NA	TRBV5-4	NA	CASSSPSGDNEQFF	TGTGCCAGCAGCTCCCCCTCTGGGGACAATGAGCAGTTCTTC
TRBJ1-1	13	NA	TRBV6-1	NA	CASSGQPNTEAFF	TGTGCCAGCTCGGGCCAGCCAAACACTGAAGCTTTCTTT
TRBJ2-1	15	TRBD2	TRBV19	NA	CASRTAGVGRNEQFF	TGTGCCAGTAGGACAGCGGGAGTCGGGCGCAATGAGCAGTTCTTC
TRBJ2-3	14	NA	TRBV27	NA	CASSLGRLPDTQYF	TGTGCCAGCAGTCTGGGGCGACTTCCAGATACGCAGTATTTT
TRBJ2-5	13	TRBD1	TRBV18	NA	CASSRDREETQYF	TGTGCCAGCTCACGGGACAGGGAAGAGACCCAGTACTTC
TRBJ2-7	15	TRBD2	TRBV27	once	CASSLLRGGYYEQYF	TGTGCCAGCAGTTTATTGCGGGGAGGGTACTACGAGCAGTACTTC
TRBJ1-5	14	NA	TRBV13	once	CASSLTPTNQPQHF	TGTGCCAGCAGCCTAACCCCAACCAATCAGCCCCAGCATTTT
TRBJ2-7	15	NA	TRBV19	NA	CASSIAPGETYEQYF	TGTGCCAGTAGTATTGCTCCTGGTGAAACCTACGAGCAGTACTTC
TRBJ2-2	15	TRBD2	TRBV27	once	CASSFSGRVDGELFF	TGTGCCAGCAGTTTTAGCGGGAGGGTAGACGGGGAGCTGTTTTTT
TRBJ2-7	13	NA	TRBV6-5	NA	CASSSKSAYEQYF	TGTGCCAGCAGTTCCAAGAGTGCCTACGAGCAGTACTTC
TRBJ2-7	13	TRBD1	TRBV2	NA	CAIRQGAVYEQYF	TGTGCCATCAGACAGGGGGCGGTCTACGAGCAGTACTTC
TRBJ1-1	16	NA	TRBV19	NA	CASSPTGMVGDTEAFF	TGTGCCAGTTCTCCAACAGGGATGGTTGGGGACACTGAAGCTTTCTTT
TRBJ2-2	13	NA	TRBV19	NA	CASSAQARGELFF	TGTGCCAGTAGTGCGCAAGCCCGCGGGGAGCTGTTTTTT
TRBJ1-5	15	TRBD1	TRBV4-1	NA	CASSQGYRGGQPQHF	TGCGCCAGCAGCCAAGGGTACAGGGGGGGTCAGCCCCAGCATTTT
TRBJ2-5	14	NA	TRBV5-1	NA	CASSRGTSQETQYF	TGCGCCAGCAGCCGCGGGACTTCCCAAGAGACCCAGTACTTC
TRBJ2-5	14	NA	TRBV18	NA	CASSRTVQGETQYF	TGTGCCAGCTCACGAACAGTACAGGGAGAGACCCAGTACTTC
TRBJ2-7	15	TRBD2	TRBV6-6	NA	CASSYPSGNLYEQYF	TGTGCCAGCAGTTATCCTAGCGGGAACTTATACGAGCAGTACTTC
TRBJ1-6	15	NA	TRBV6-6	NA	CASSYFRDVGSPLHF	TGTGCCAGCAGTTACTTCCGGGACGTGGGTTCACCCCTCCACTTT
TRBJ2-5	14	TRBD1	TRBV5-6	NA	CASSLDRGGETQYF	TGTGCCAGCAGCCTAGACAGGGGCGGAGAGACCCAGTACTTC
TRBJ2-3	12	NA	TRBV7-2	NA	CASTGSTDTQYF	TGTGCCAGCACCGGAAGCACAGATACGCAGTATTTT
TRBJ2-6	14	NA	TRBV10-3	NA	CAISESRGANVLTF	TGTGCCATCAGTGAGTCGAGAGGGGCCAACGTCCTGACTTTC
TRBJ2-7	10	NA	TRBV20-1	NA	CSAGAYEQYF	TGCAGTGCTGGAGCCTACGAGCAGTACTTC
TRBJ2-2	18	TRBD2	TRBV7-6	medium-sized	CASNRLAGGPGNTGELFF	TGTGCCAGCAACCGACTAGCGGGAGGGCCGGGGAACACCGGGGAGCTGTTTTTT
TRBJ2-3	13	NA	TRBV5-1	NA	CASSPTRTDTQYF	TGCGCCAGCAGCCCGACTAGAACAGATACGCAGTATTTT
TRBJ1-1	14	TRBD1	TRBV29-1	NA	CSVKRDRGGTEAFF	TGCAGCGTGAAACGAGACAGGGGGGGGACTGAAGCTTTCTTT
TRBJ1-1	16	NA	TRBV29-1	NA	CSVGTPGRTMNTEAFF	TGCAGCGTTGGGACTCCGGGACGGACTATGAACACTGAAGCTTTCTTT
TRBJ1-4	15	TRBD1	TRBV4-2	few	CASSQNGDRVEKLFF	TGTGCCAGCAGCCAGAACGGGGACAGGGTTGAAAAACTGTTTTTT
TRBJ2-1	13	NA	TRBV6-1	NA	CASSFREVVEQFF	TGTGCCAGCAGTTTCAGGGAGGTGGTTGAGCAGTTCTTC
TRBJ2-7	14	NA	TRBV5-4	NA	CASSPSGSSYEQYF	TGTGCCAGCAGCCCCTCAGGTAGCTCCTACGAGCAGTACTTC
TRBJ1-4	13	NA	TRBV29-1	few	CSVEPQGTEKLFF	TGCAGCGTTGAACCCCAGGGAACAGAAAAACTGTTTTTT
TRBJ1-5	17	NA	TRBV5-5	NA	CASSLFLGTEHYQPQHF	TGTGCCAGCAGCTTGTTCCTCGGCACAGAACACTATCAGCCCCAGCATTTT
TRBJ2-1	14	NA	TRBV11-1	NA	CASSLKQSYNEQFF	TGTGCCAGCAGCTTAAAACAGTCTTACAATGAGCAGTTCTTC